The 10 T cell receptor beta chains presented below share a single source sample, sequenced in a study of cytomegalovirus exposure and HLA in healthy donors. It was with 60 Vbeta and 13 Jbeta primers that the PCR ran. The table came from immunoSEQ multiplex PCR; TCRdb's copy has only in-frame clones and leaves some out. The sample holds about 270,000 clones; under 80% are singletons and the top ten take roughly 2.4%. Source material: PBMCs. These receptors all come from a female donor in good health and CMV-seronegative.

For the CDR3, the DNA is TGCGCCAGCAGCTTACTACCCGGGAGTTTGACCGGGGAGCTGTTTTTT. Translating gives CASSLLPGSLTGELFF. V gene TRBV5-1 combines with J gene TRBJ2-2, with D possibly matching TRBD2 (6 bases). The CDR3 totals 16 residues. V was pared by 2 bases and J by 5 bases, with 16 bases between. Germline CDR1 and CDR2: SGHRS and YFSETQ.

The chain is built from TRBV6-4 and TRBJ2-7, with TRBD2 identical over 13 bases. The CDR3 sequence is 13 residues long. Germline trimming cut 10 bases from V and 6 bases from J; bases unmatched to any gene: 6. From germline, CDR1 is MRHNA and CDR2 SNTAGT. CDR3 sequence reads: CATSGLAGSEQYF. The CDR3 DNA reads TGTGCCACCTCGGGACTAGCGGGAAGCGAGCAGTACTTC.

The chain is built from TRBV12-5 and TRBJ2-7, with TRBD2 matching over 10 bases. CDR3 length: 19 residues. V lost 0 bases, J lost 2 bases, and 13 bases stayed unmatched. The germline gives CDR1 LGHNT, CDR2 FRNRAP. CDR3 bases: TGTGCTAGTGGTTTGGTACGAAGGGGACTAGCGCTCTTTCCCTACGAGCAGTACTTC. This translates into CASGLVRRGLALFPYEQYF. Complete variable domain (other parts from reference TRBV12-5 and TRBJ2-7): DARVTQTPRHKVTEMGQEVTMRCQPILGHNTVFWYRQTMMQGLELLAYFRNRAPLDDSGMPKDRFSAEMPDATLATLKIQPSEPRDSAVYFCASGLVRRGLALFPYEQYFGPGTRLTVT.

The chain employs TRBV7-9 and TRBJ2-7, with 10 bases matching TRBD1. J gave up 5 bases and V 3 bases, and 10 bases lay outside the gene matches. The CDR3 is 16 residues long. Germline V lookup: CDR1 SEHNR, CDR2 FQNEAQ (reference sequence). Here the CDR3 DNA reads TGTGCCAGCAGCTTCGTACCGACAGGGGGCGAGGACGAGCAGTACTTC. Translating gives CASSFVPTGGEDEQYF.

The chain uses TRBV9 and TRBJ2-5, with TRBD1 identical over 9 bases. The J call is uncertain, as TRBJ2-7 better fits the DNA end. CDR1 is SGDLS and CDR2 is YYNGEE in the germline V gene. This CDR3 region has 16 residues. CDR3 residues: CASSASSGTGSDEQYF. The CDR3 nucleotides are TGTGCCAGCAGCGCATCATCCGGGACAGGGTCCGACGAGCAGTACTTC.

The J gene is TRBJ1-2, the V gene TRBV2; D perhaps matches TRBD1 (6 bases). CDR1 SNHLY and CDR2 FYNNEI come from the germline V gene. CDR3 length: 14 residues. Trimming pared 1 base from V and 2 bases from J, leaving 8 bases between. The CDR3 region is CASSEEQGNYGYTF. CDR3 sequence (DNA): TGTGCCAGCAGTGAAGAGCAGGGGAACTATGGCTACACCTTC.

The rearrangement links TRBV11-3 to TRBJ1-2; TRBD1 might be the D (5 bases). V lost 1 base, J lost 4 bases, and 16 bases lay in between. In germline, CDR1 is SGHNT, CDR2 YENEEA. The length of the CDR3 is 16 residues. For the CDR3, the DNA is TGTGCCAGCAGCTTAGCTGGGGCACAGGTGAGCTATGGCTACACCTTC. Translation gives CASSLAGAQVSYGYTF.

This chain links TRBV5-1 with TRBJ2-5, with 8 bases identical to TRBD2. Trimming at V came to 1 base and at J to 5 bases, leaving 10 bases not matched to a gene. The germline V gene encodes CDR1 SGHRS and CDR2 YFSETQ. This CDR3 is 16 amino acids long. The CDR3 DNA follows: TGCGCCAGCAGCTTGCTCACCTACCGGGGGGGTGAGACCCAGTACTTC. Its translation is CASSLLTYRGGETQYF.

The J gene is TRBJ2-7, the V gene TRBV7-6; 10 bases line up with TRBD2. The V segment lost 3 bases and the J segment 0 bases; nucleotides outside the gene matches: 8. Germline lookup yields CDR1 SGHVS and CDR2 FNYEAQ. This CDR3 has 17 amino acids. CDR3 nucleotide sequence: TGTGCCAGCAGCTTCCTAGCGGGAGAGGTCAACTCCTACGAGCAGTACTTC. Amino acids: CASSFLAGEVNSYEQYF.

This clone appeared a single time. V usage is TRBV7-6 and J usage is TRBJ2-7; 11 bases line up with TRBD1. CDR1 SGHVS and CDR2 FNYEAQ come from the germline V gene. The CDR3 is 15 residues long. The J segment lost 5 bases and the V segment lost 5 bases, leaving 8 bases of the junction unmatched. The CDR3 here is CASSILDRGRDEQYF. DNA for the CDR3: TGTGCCAGCAGCATACTGGACAGGGGGCGCGACGAGCAGTACTTC. Using reference TRBV7-6 and TRBJ2-7 for the parts outside the CDR3, the full variable domain is GAGVSQSPRYKVTKRGQDVALRCDPISGHVSLYWYRQALGQGPEFLTYFNYEAQQDKSGLPNDRFSAERPEGSISTLTIQRTEQRDSAMYRCASSILDRGRDEQYFGPGTRLTVT.